This TCR beta chain stems from a study of blood T cell repertoires in COVID-19. The wider study: In each case, the material was cDNA or gDNA derived from T cells, B-cell-depleted T cells, or PBMCs.

Original processing notes: By means of reference gene primer amplification, nucleated cell counts were estimated. Clones were sequenced by immunoSEQ multiplex PCR, and TCRdb holds only the in-frame ones, with some missing. V, J and clone size are those of that table, while D and trimming were read from the DNA. The sample has roughly 250,000 clones, 88% seen once. The receptor was derived from a woman aged 40 to 50 who had recovered from COVID-19. The sequenced sample consisted of peripheral blood.

The CDR3 nucleotides read TGTGCCAGCAGCCAAGATCTGGGGCAGGGGAATTCACCCCTCCACTTT. As protein: CASSQDLGQGNSPLHF. This chain links TRBV4-2 with TRBJ1-6, with D perhaps TRBD1 (6 bases). The CDR3 contains 16 residues. The germline gives CDR1 LGHNA, CDR2 YNFKEQ. Trimming pared 0 bases from V and 7 bases from J, leaving 13 bases between.